A selection of T cell receptor beta chains follows, all from one sample in a study of preoperative IRX-2 immunotherapy in early breast cancer. Sequenced by immunoSEQ multiplex PCR; TCRdb stores in-frame clones only, minus some. The sample carries some 59,000 clones, roughly 95% recorded once. The sample was taken from a patient treated with IRX-2 immunotherapy. The source of these receptors is a human donor with breast cancer. Each CDR3 is given with its conserved first and last residue. Fields, in order: clone size, J gene, D gene, CDR3 length, V gene, CDR3 DNA, CDR3 protein. D genes are given only for firm matches. A clone size is listed for some rows: how often the clone was seen (once, few, many), or a class if it is expanded.

size: -
J: TRBJ2-7
D: -
length: 19
V: TRBV19
DNA: TGTGCCAGTAGTCCTCATACCCTTCCGGGACACCAAACGTTCTACGAGCAGTACTTC
CDR3: CASSPHTLPGHQTFYEQYF

size: -
J: TRBJ2-7
D: -
length: 13
V: TRBV28
DNA: TGTGCCAGCAGTTTAGGCAACTCCTACGAGCAGTACTTC
CDR3: CASSLGNSYEQYF

size: -
J: TRBJ2-2
D: -
length: 13
V: TRBV4-1
DNA: TGCGCCAGCAGCCAAGTAAGGGCCGGGGAGCTGTTTTTT
CDR3: CASSQVRAGELFF

size: -
J: TRBJ2-1
D: -
length: 14
V: TRBV14
DNA: TGTGCCAGCAGCCAAGATCCTCGTTACAATGAGCAGTTCTTC
CDR3: CASSQDPRYNEQFF

size: -
J: TRBJ2-1
D: -
length: 18
V: TRBV28
DNA: TGTGCCAGCAGTTTTTTGGGTCCCGTAACGATGTCCTACAATGAGCAGTTCTTC
CDR3: CASSFLGPVTMSYNEQFF

size: -
J: TRBJ2-7
D: -
length: 12
V: TRBV30
DNA: TGTGCCTGGAGTGTGTCCCAGGGGGAGCAGTACTTC
CDR3: CAWSVSQGEQYF

size: -
J: TRBJ1-6
D: -
length: 13
V: TRBV5-1
DNA: TGCGCCAGCAGCTTGGCAGGGTATTCACCCCTCCACTTT
CDR3: CASSLAGYSPLHF

size: -
J: TRBJ1-6
D: -
length: 14
V: TRBV7-6
DNA: TGTGCCAGCAGCCCTAACGGGGGTAATTCACCCCTCCACTTT
CDR3: CASSPNGGNSPLHF

size: -
J: TRBJ1-3
D: TRBD1
length: 14
V: TRBV18
DNA: TGTGCCAGCTCAGAGTCACAGGGGCCTCACACCATATATTTT
CDR3: CASSESQGPHTIYF

size: -
J: TRBJ1-2
D: -
length: 12
V: TRBV28
DNA: TGTGCCAGCAGTAAACTAAACTATGGCTACACCTTC
CDR3: CASSKLNYGYTF

size: -
J: TRBJ2-5
D: TRBD2
length: 15
V: TRBV7-2
DNA: TGTGCCAGCAGCGCCCGACTAGCGGGAGACGAGACCCAGTACTTC
CDR3: CASSARLAGDETQYF

size: -
J: TRBJ2-1
D: TRBD1
length: 17
V: TRBV5-1
DNA: TGCGCCAGCAGCCCACGAAACGACAGGGGGATCTACAATGAGCAGTTCTTC
CDR3: CASSPRNDRGIYNEQFF

size: -
J: TRBJ1-3
D: TRBD1
length: 13
V: TRBV27
DNA: TGTGCCAGCAGCTATAGACAGGGGAACACCATATATTTT
CDR3: CASSYRQGNTIYF

size: -
J: TRBJ1-2
D: -
length: 15
V: TRBV28
DNA: TGTGCCAGCAGTTTAGGCGGGATATATAACTATGGCTACACCTTC
CDR3: CASSLGGIYNYGYTF

size: -
J: TRBJ2-2
D: -
length: 15
V: TRBV15
DNA: TGTGCCACCAGCCTCCGAAGGAGGGTGGCCGGGGAGCTGTTTTTT
CDR3: CATSLRRRVAGELFF

size: -
J: TRBJ2-5
D: -
length: 14
V: TRBV6-5
DNA: TGTGCCAGCAGTTATTTGGGGCCCAGGGAGACCCAGTACTTC
CDR3: CASSYLGPRETQYF

size: -
J: TRBJ1-2
D: TRBD1
length: 13
V: TRBV7-2
DNA: TGTGCCAGCACCAGGGACAGGCTCTATGGCTACACCTTC
CDR3: CASTRDRLYGYTF

size: -
J: TRBJ1-1
D: TRBD1
length: 15
V: TRBV25-1
DNA: TGTGCCAGCAGTGCTCCGGGACAGGGGAACACTGAAGCTTTCTTT
CDR3: CASSAPGQGNTEAFF

size: once
J: TRBJ2-7
D: -
length: 11
V: TRBV19
DNA: TGTGCCAGTAGCAATACTTACGAGCAGTACTTC
CDR3: CASSNTYEQYF

size: -
J: TRBJ2-6
D: -
length: 15
V: TRBV7-9
DNA: TGTGCTGTGTCAGGGTCCCTCTCTGGGGCCAACGTCCTGACTTTC
CDR3: CAVSGSLSGANVLTF

size: -
J: TRBJ1-1
D: TRBD1
length: 13
V: TRBV5-1
DNA: TGCGCCAGCAGCTTGGGCATGACAGGGGGAGCTTTCTTT
CDR3: CASSLGMTGGAFF

size: -
J: TRBJ2-7
D: TRBD2
length: 15
V: TRBV18
DNA: TGTGCCAGCTCATCCGGACTAGCGGGGGACAACGAGCAGTACTTC
CDR3: CASSSGLAGDNEQYF

size: -
J: TRBJ2-7
D: TRBD2
length: 14
V: TRBV7-2
DNA: TGTGCCAGCAGCCTTGGACTAGGGAACTACGAGCAGTACTTC
CDR3: CASSLGLGNYEQYF

size: -
J: TRBJ2-1
D: TRBD1
length: 15
V: TRBV19
DNA: TGTGCCAGTAGTCCACGACAGGGGTTTATTAGTGAGCAGTTCTTC
CDR3: CASSPRQGFISEQFF

size: -
J: TRBJ2-7
D: TRBD2
length: 15
V: TRBV28
DNA: TGTGCCAGCACTTTACCTCTAGCGGGAGTACACGAGCAGTACTTC
CDR3: CASTLPLAGVHEQYF

size: once
J: TRBJ2-7
D: -
length: 15
V: TRBV7-2
DNA: TGTGCCAGCAGCTTAGCGGGGACACCGTCCTACGAGCAGTACTTC
CDR3: CASSLAGTPSYEQYF

size: -
J: TRBJ2-7
D: -
length: 11
V: TRBV7-3
DNA: TGTGCCAGCAGCTCAGGCGGTGAGCAGTACTTC
CDR3: CASSSGGEQYF

size: -
J: TRBJ2-5
D: -
length: 15
V: TRBV5-1
DNA: TGCGCCAGCAGCCTTCAGGGGCCGAGGGAAGAGACCCAGTACTTC
CDR3: CASSLQGPREETQYF

size: -
J: TRBJ2-3
D: TRBD2
length: 16
V: TRBV7-3
DNA: TGTGCCAGCAGCTTAGGAACGGGAGGTGGCACAGATACGCAGTATTTT
CDR3: CASSLGTGGGTDTQYF

size: -
J: TRBJ1-1
D: -
length: 14
V: TRBV6-5
DNA: TGTGCCAGCAGTTTCTCGGTCCTAAACACTGAAGCTTTCTTT
CDR3: CASSFSVLNTEAFF

size: -
J: TRBJ2-7
D: -
length: 12
V: TRBV11-3
DNA: TGTGCCAGCAGCTTAGCTCGGGGCGAGCAGTACTTC
CDR3: CASSLARGEQYF

size: -
J: TRBJ1-1
D: -
length: 15
V: TRBV7-8
DNA: TGTGCCAGCAGCTACGCGGCACAGTCGAACACTGAAGCTTTCTTT
CDR3: CASSYAAQSNTEAFF